The rows below give T cell receptor beta chains drawn from one sample of a study of technical replicates of blood from a few donors. Some clones are missing from TCRdb's copy, which holds only in-frame ones; the method was immunoSEQ multiplex PCR. Of roughly 67,000 clones in the sample, roughly 98% were seen once. The sample comprised T cells isolated from PBMCs. The receptors shown here come from a human donor in good health. Each CDR3 is given with its conserved first and last residue. The D gene is left open where the match is weak. Part of the rows lack a size; the others show once, few, many or a class for expanded clones.

d_gene	j_gene	abundance	v_gene	CDR3aa	CDR3nt
.	TRBJ1-2	.	TRBV11-2	CASRTIRRDSAGYTF	TGTGCCAGCAGGACCATACGCAGGGACTCGGCAGGCTACACCTTC
.	TRBJ2-1	.	TRBV7-9	CASRPPGLEGNEQFF	TGTGCCAGCAGACCCCCGGGACTGGAGGGGAATGAGCAGTTCTTC
.	TRBJ1-2	.	TRBV4-2	CASSQEVRLRDGYTF	TGTGCCAGCAGCCAAGAAGTCAGGCTCAGGGATGGCTACACCTTC
.	TRBJ2-1	.	TRBV27	CASSLTLVFNNEQFF	TGTGCCAGCAGTTTAACCCTAGTCTTTAACAATGAGCAGTTCTTC
.	TRBJ2-7	.	TRBV29-1	CSVEDQGRGGYEQYF	TGCAGCGTTGAAGATCAGGGCAGGGGAGGGTACGAGCAGTACTTC
.	TRBJ1-2	once	TRBV6-6	CASSYVLYGYTF	TGTGCCAGCAGTTACGTGCTATATGGCTACACCTTC
.	TRBJ1-5	once	TRBV28	CASSPQQGFGNQPQHF	TGTGCCAGCAGCCCGCAACAGGGCTTTGGTAATCAGCCCCAGCATTTT
.	TRBJ2-3	.	TRBV11-3	CASSLDGSGTQYF	TGTGCCAGCAGCTTAGACGGGAGCGGTACGCAGTATTTT
.	TRBJ1-3	.	TRBV30	CAWRGTAGNTIYF	TGTGCCTGGAGGGGGACTGCTGGAAACACCATATATTTT
.	TRBJ2-1	.	TRBV14	CASSQEGLGANYYNEQFF	TGTGCCAGCAGCCAAGAAGGTTTGGGGGCAAACTACTACAATGAGCAGTTCTTC
.	TRBJ1-1	.	TRBV4-1	CASSLRTANTEAFF	TGCGCCAGCAGCCTAAGGACAGCAAACACTGAAGCTTTCTTT
.	TRBJ2-7	.	TRBV10-3	CAISESMGGLRYEQYF	TGTGCCATCAGTGAGTCGATGGGGGGACTCCGCTACGAGCAGTACTTC
.	TRBJ2-1	.	TRBV6-4	CASSETLADPLYNEQFF	TGTGCCAGCAGTGAGACCTTAGCGGACCCTCTTTACAATGAGCAGTTCTTC
.	TRBJ1-2	.	TRBV6-1	CASRAQGSYTF	TGTGCCAGCAGGGCGCAGGGAAGCTACACCTTC
TRBD1	TRBJ2-2	.	TRBV11-3	CASSATGTNTGELFF	TGTGCCAGCAGCGCGACAGGGACGAACACCGGGGAGCTGTTTTTT
TRBD1	TRBJ1-2	.	TRBV5-5	CATPSRTGVDGYTF	TGTGCCACGCCCTCACGGACAGGGGTGGATGGCTACACCTTC
.	TRBJ1-5	.	TRBV6-5	CASIDSGNGAQHF	TGTGCCAGCATAGACTCGGGGAACGGGGCCCAGCATTTT
.	TRBJ1-6	.	TRBV2	CASRRESSYNSPLHF	TGTGCCAGCAGGAGGGAGAGCTCCTATAATTCACCCCTCCACTTT
.	TRBJ2-3	.	TRBV28	CASSLNRGARGDTQYF	TGTGCCAGCAGCCTCAATCGCGGGGCCCGAGGAGATACGCAGTATTTT
.	TRBJ1-1	.	TRBV28	CASSIGGWNTEAFF	TGTGCCAGCAGTATTGGAGGGTGGAACACTGAAGCTTTCTTT
.	TRBJ2-2	.	TRBV4-1	CASSQAKNTGELFF	TGCGCCAGCAGCCAAGCTAAGAACACCGGGGAGCTGTTTTTT
.	TRBJ1-5	.	TRBV28	CASTEGVQPQHF	TGTGCCAGCACCGAGGGGGTTCAGCCCCAGCATTTT
.	TRBJ1-2	once	TRBV11-3	CASSLETGYGYTF	TGTGCCAGCAGCTTAGAGACGGGCTATGGCTACACCTTC
.	TRBJ2-2	.	TRBV28	CASSPAGNGELFF	TGTGCCAGCAGCCCTGCCGGGAACGGGGAGCTGTTTTTT
.	TRBJ2-3	.	TRBV11-2	CASSLSYAADTQYF	TGTGCCAGCAGCCTATCCTACGCGGCAGATACGCAGTATTTT
TRBD1	TRBJ1-5	.	TRBV6-5	CASGPGTGSNQPQHF	TGTGCCAGCGGACCCGGGACAGGCAGTAATCAGCCCCAGCATTTT
TRBD1	TRBJ1-1	.	TRBV28	CASSLTDRTEAFF	TGTGCCAGCAGTTTGACGGACAGGACTGAAGCTTTCTTT
.	TRBJ1-3	.	TRBV6-1	CASGPGTSGNTIYF	TGTGCCAGCGGGCCGGGGACATCCGGAAACACCATATATTTT
TRBD1	TRBJ1-1	.	TRBV9	CASRRGQGGTEAFF	TGTGCCAGCAGACGGGGACAGGGAGGGACTGAAGCTTTCTTT
.	TRBJ2-7	.	TRBV30	CAWSVLFAYEQYF	TGTGCCTGGAGTGTACTTTTTGCGTACGAGCAGTACTTC
TRBD2	TRBJ2-5	once	TRBV28	CASSFLKVGGRAEETQYF	TGTGCCAGCAGTTTCTTAAAGGTCGGCGGGAGGGCCGAAGAGACCCAGTACTTC
TRBD2	TRBJ2-5	.	TRBV2	CASSEDGGGKETQYF	TGTGCCAGCAGTGAGGATGGCGGGGGGAAAGAGACCCAGTACTTC
TRBD2	TRBJ2-5	.	TRBV4-1	CASSQDMGLGATQYF	TGCGCCAGCAGCCAAGATATGGGACTAGGCGCGACCCAGTACTTC
.	TRBJ1-2	.	TRBV5-1	CASSLGRDTYGYTF	TGCGCCAGCAGCTTGGGCCGGGATACCTATGGCTACACCTTC
TRBD1	TRBJ1-4	.	TRBV23-1	CASSQSTGDLATNEKLFF	TGCGCCAGCAGTCAATCGACAGGGGATTTGGCAACTAATGAAAAACTGTTTTTT
.	TRBJ1-5	.	TRBV5-1	CASSLTGSYSNQPQHF	TGCGCCAGCAGCTTGACAGGATCTTATAGCAATCAGCCCCAGCATTTT
TRBD1	TRBJ1-2	.	TRBV5-5	CASSLVTGGSYGYTF	TGTGCCAGCAGCTTGGTGACAGGGGGTAGCTATGGCTACACCTTC
.	TRBJ1-5	few	TRBV19	CASSPFRGKIYQPQHF	TGTGCCAGTAGCCCCTTCAGGGGAAAAATATATCAGCCCCAGCATTTT
.	TRBJ1-1	once	TRBV7-3	CASSRGLNTEAFF	TGTGCCAGCAGCCGAGGATTGAACACTGAAGCTTTCTTT
.	TRBJ2-2	once	TRBV6-5	CASTRGTNTGELFF	TGTGCCAGCACTAGGGGGACGAACACCGGGGAGCTGTTTTTT